These 5 T cell receptor beta chains share one sample of origin, sequenced in a study of T cell responses to AZD1222 COVID-19 vaccine. Data came from immunoSEQ multiplex PCR; TCRdb stores just in-frame clones and leaves some out. The sample contains about 94,000 clones, around nine tenths of which appear only once. Sample: peripheral blood, taken 28 days after the second AZD1222 dose. These receptors were obtained from an adult who received the AZD1222 COVID-19 vaccine.

The rearrangement links TRBV27 to TRBJ2-1; D is ambiguous. V shed 3 bases and J shed 8 bases, with 14 bases lying between them. Germline CDR1 is MNHEY and CDR2 is SMNVEV (reference sequence). This CDR3 is built from 14 residues. The DNA of the CDR3 is TGTGCCAGCAGTTTTAGTCCCGTGGTGGATGAGCAGTTCTTC. Its translation: CASSFSPVVDEQFF.

The rearrangement uses TRBV5-6 and TRBJ2-1; D gene uncertain. Germline CDR1 reads SGHDT; CDR2 reads YYEEEE. With 1 base removed from V and 10 bases from J, the gap between germline ends came to 6 bases. The CDR3 loop spans 11 amino acids. CDR3 nucleotide sequence: TGTGCCAGCAGCTTGATCCGGGAGCAGTTCTTC. Translation: CASSLIREQFF. The full variable domain, in which reference TRBV5-6 and TRBJ2-1 provide the parts outside the CDR3, is DAGVTQSPTHLIKTRGQQVTLRCSPKSGHDTVSWYQQALGQGPQFIFQYYEEEERQRGNFPDRFSGHQFPNYSSELNVNALLLGDSALYLCASSLIREQFFGPGTRLTVL.

This clone was seen only a few times. The rearrangement links TRBV5-5 to TRBJ2-2; D unclear. The V end was cut by 0 bases, the J end by 4 bases, with 13 bases between. Per the germline V gene, CDR1 is SGHKS and CDR2 is YYEKEE (reference sequence). This CDR3 comprises 16 residues. The CDR3 DNA is TGTGCCAGCAGCTTGGAATCTTGGGCTAGCACCGGGGAGCTGTTTTTT. This sequence encodes CASSLESWASTGELFF.

CDR3 sequence (DNA): TGTGCCAGCAGTCTTTTCCCCGGGACTAGCGGGTTAGGCACAGATACGCAGTATTTT. It yields the protein CASSLFPGTSGLGTDTQYF. This sequence joins TRBV27 and TRBJ2-3; 12 positions agree with TRBD2. The CDR3 spans 19 residues. The V and J ends lost 5 bases and 1 base, in that order; junction bases with no gene match: 13. Germline V CDR1 and CDR2: MNHEY, SMNVEV (reference sequence).

This chain uses TRBV28 with TRBJ2-2; D might be TRBD2 (5 bases). The V and J ends lost 6 bases and 7 bases respectively, with 18 bases between them. CDR3 length: 15 amino acids. CDR1 and CDR2 (germline): MDHEN, SYDVKM. Here the CDR3 DNA reads TGTGCCAGCAGGCTGACTTGCGGGTCGGGCGGGGAGCTGTTTTTT. Its translation is CASRLTCGSGGELFF.